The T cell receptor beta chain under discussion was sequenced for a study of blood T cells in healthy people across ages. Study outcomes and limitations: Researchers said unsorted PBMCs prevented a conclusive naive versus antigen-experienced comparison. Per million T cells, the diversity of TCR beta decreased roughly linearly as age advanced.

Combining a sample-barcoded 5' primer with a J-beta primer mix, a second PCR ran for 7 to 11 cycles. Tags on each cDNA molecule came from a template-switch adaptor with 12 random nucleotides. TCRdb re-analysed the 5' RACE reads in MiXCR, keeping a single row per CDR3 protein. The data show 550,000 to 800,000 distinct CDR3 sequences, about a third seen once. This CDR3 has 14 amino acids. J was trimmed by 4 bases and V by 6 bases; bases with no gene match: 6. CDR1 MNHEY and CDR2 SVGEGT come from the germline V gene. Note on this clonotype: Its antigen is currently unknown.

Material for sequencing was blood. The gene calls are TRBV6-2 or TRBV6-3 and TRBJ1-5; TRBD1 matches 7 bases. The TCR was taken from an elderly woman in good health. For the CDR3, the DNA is TGTGCCAGCAGAAGGGACAGAGGAAATCAGCCCCAGCATTTT. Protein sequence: CASRRDRGNQPQHF.